The source of this TCR beta chain is a study of blood T cell repertoires in COVID-19. About the study: Spain, Italy and the United States supplied samples that represented acute and convalescent COVID-19. Sample material is recorded as cDNA or gDNA derived from T cells, B-cell-depleted T cells, or PBMCs.

This clone was counted once. Original analysis: Counts of nucleated cells, estimated from reference gene primer amplification, were obtained. Method: immunoSEQ multiplex PCR; TCRdb's copy keeps in-frame clones and lacks some. V and J calls and clone size are copied from that table; D and trimming were computed from the DNA. This sample has under 200,000 clones, with roughly 86% found just once. CDR1 and CDR2 from the germline V gene are SGDLS and YYNGEE. V gave up 3 bases and J gave up 1 base, with 19 bases separating them. The CDR3 extends over 17 amino acids. The chain uses TRBV9 and TRBJ2-5, with D maybe TRBD2 (6 bases). Sequenced: peripheral blood. This receptor was identified in a man in his forties or fifties with active or convalescent COVID-19. As DNA, the CDR3 is TGTGCCAGCAGCGCCGGGACGGCTACTAGCCTCCAAGAGACCCAGTACTTC. It yields the protein CASSAGTATSLQETQYF. The complete variable domain, with remaining parts taken from reference TRBV9 and TRBJ2-5, reads DSGVTQTPKHLITATGQRVTLRCSPRSGDLSVYWYQQSLDQGLQFLIQYYNGEERAKGNILERFSAQQFPDLHSELNLSSLELGDSALYFCASSAGTATSLQETQYFGPGTRLLVL.